This T cell receptor beta chain was found in a study of shared clonotypes between healthy human individuals. The CDR3 length is 15 residues. Germline CDR1 and CDR2: SGHVS and FQNEAQ. V dropped 5 bases and J dropped 2 bases, with 15 bases sitting between them. Profiled with immunoSEQ multiplex PCR; TCRdb holds only in-frame clones, not every one. The data show 2,500,000 or so clones, with around 94% seen just once and under 0.15% held by the top ten. Sequenced material: naive CD4+ T cells sorted from blood. The subset: CD45RA+ positively selected. This receptor was obtained from a man younger than 35 in good health. The chain recombines TRBV7-8 with TRBJ2-5; D may be TRBD2 (6 bases). This CDR3 reads CASSTSTGTQETQYF. In nucleotides, the CDR3 is TGTGCCAGCAGCACGTCCACGGGGACTCAAGAGACCCAGTACTTC.